This TCR beta chain was captured by sequencing in a study of blood T cells in healthy people across ages. Primers used in a second PCR of about 7 to 12 cycles were a sample-barcoded 5' primer and a J-beta primer mix. Via MiXCR, TCRdb re-called the 5' RACE reads, giving one row per CDR3 protein. The repertoire has approximately 1.5 million distinct CDR3 sequences, roughly 30% of them found once; the top ten carry 10% to 12%. Findings of the study overall: Investigators viewed diversity estimates from one million T cells as underestimates, the study reported.

Worth noting for this clonotype: Its target is not known.

CDR1 is MNHNS and CDR2 is SASEGT in the germline V gene. Losses at the gene ends were 3 bases for V and 7 bases for J; bases not matched to a gene: 3. This CDR3 contains 14 residues. Total RNA extracted from each sample amounted to at least 5 micrograms. Sample: blood. The chain joins TRBV6-1 to TRBJ1-5; 10 bases match TRBD1. This receptor was taken from a woman aged 25 to 39 in good health. The CDR3 loop is CASSDQTGGQPQHF. In DNA, the CDR3 is TGTGCCAGCAGTGACCAGACAGGGGGCCAGCCCCAGCATTTT.